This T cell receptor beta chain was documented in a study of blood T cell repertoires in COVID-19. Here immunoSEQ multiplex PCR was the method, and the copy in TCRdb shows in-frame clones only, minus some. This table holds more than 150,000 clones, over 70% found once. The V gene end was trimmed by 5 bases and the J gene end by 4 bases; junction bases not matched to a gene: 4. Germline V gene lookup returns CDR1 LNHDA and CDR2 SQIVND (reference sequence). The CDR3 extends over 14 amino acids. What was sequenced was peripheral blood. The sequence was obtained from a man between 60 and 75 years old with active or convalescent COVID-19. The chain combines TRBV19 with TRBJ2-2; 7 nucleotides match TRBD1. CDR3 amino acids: CASSPTGSTGELFF. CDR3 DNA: TGTGCCAGTAGTCCGACAGGGAGCACCGGGGAGCTGTTTTTT.